This TCR beta chain comes out of a study of T cells after yellow fever vaccination. TCRdb fed the 5' RACE reads into MiXCR, producing one record per CDR3 protein. The sample holds about 260,000 distinct CDR3 sequences, over 10% seen once. As regards this clonotype: The antigen is unknown.

Study-wide points: Among primary-vaccination clones, most reappeared after the booster, at around 97% for CD4 and more than 75% for CD8. Some clonotypes were seen in both the CD4 and the CD8 compartments. These made up a small share and likely arose from convergent recombination.

The length of the CDR3 is 12 residues. The V and J ends lost 5 bases and 9 bases respectively, with 11 bases between them. The J gene is TRBJ2-1, the V gene TRBV12-3 or TRBV12-4; a possible D gene is TRBD2 (5 bases). The sample in question was CD4+ T cells sorted from PBMCs, obtained 45 days after the yellow fever booster vaccination. This clonotype was sampled from a man aged 25 to 40 who received the YFV17D yellow fever vaccine. The CDR3 loop reads CASSQGGGEQFF. DNA of the CDR3: TGTGCCAGCAGTCAAGGTGGAGGTGAGCAGTTCTTC.